These 8 T cell receptor beta chains were sequenced from one sample in a study of blood T cell repertoires in COVID-19. Here immunoSEQ multiplex PCR was the method, and the copy in TCRdb shows in-frame clones only, minus some. Of about 190,000 clones listed, around 84% were seen once; the top ten hold 15% to 20%. The specimen sequenced was peripheral blood. The source of these receptors is a human donor in a cohort sampled during active COVID-19.

The V call is TRBV29-1, the J call TRBJ2-7, with TRBD1 matching over 10 bases. Germline CDR1 and CDR2: SQVTM and ANQGSEA. The CDR3 spans 12 residues. V dropped 7 bases and J dropped 5; count of bases not matched to a gene: 5. CDR3 nucleotide sequence: TGCAGCGCCGGACAGGGGGTTAACGAGCAGTACTTC. This codes for CSAGQGVNEQYF.

This clone was counted once. V gene TRBV5-1 combines with J gene TRBJ1-5, with 9 bases lining up with TRBD1. Germline V lookup: CDR1 SGHRS, CDR2 YFSETQ. CDR3 length equals 15 residues. Trimming cost V 0 bases and J 4 bases; bases outside gene matches: 2. This chain's CDR3 is CASSLAGQGNQPQHF. The CDR3 region has the DNA TGCGCCAGCAGCTTGGCCGGACAGGGGAATCAGCCCCAGCATTTT.

The chain uses TRBV19 and TRBJ2-3; D unresolved. This CDR3 spans 13 amino acids. The V end lost 2 bases, the J end lost 4 bases, and 7 bases lay between the germline ends. CDR1 and CDR2 from the germline V gene are LNHDA and SQIVND (reference sequence). The CDR3 loop is CASSISGSDTQYF. The CDR3, as DNA: TGTGCCAGTAGTATATCCGGGTCAGATACGCAGTATTTT.

V and J are TRBV5-4 and TRBJ1-5; 7 nucleotides line up with TRBD1. With V trimmed by 10 bases and J by 7 bases, 11 bases remained unmatched. The CDR3 spans 13 residues. CDR1 and CDR2 (germline): SGHNT, YYREEE (reference sequence). The CDR3 is CAQQQGVEQPQHF. CDR3 in DNA: TGTGCCCAGCAGCAGGGGGTGGAACAGCCCCAGCATTTT.

The CDR3 DNA is TGTGCCAGCAGTCACCGTGCGGGGGGAAGCCAGCCCCAGCATTTT. Its protein product is CASSHRAGGSQPQHF. The chain carries TRBV28 and TRBJ1-5, with TRBD1 as a possible D gene (5 bases). V dropped 5 bases and J dropped 7 bases, with 18 bases sitting between them. Germline V lookup: CDR1 MDHEN, CDR2 SYDVKM. The CDR3 sequence is 15 residues long.

Comments on this clone: Other DNA sequences in this specimen translate into the identical CDR3. The chain employs TRBV18 and TRBJ1-2, with a possible D match to TRBD1 (5 bases). Germline-derived CDR1 and CDR2 are KGHSH and LQKENI. The CDR3 spans 13 residues. The V and J ends lost 3 bases and 3 bases respectively, with 8 bases between them. CDR3 nucleotide sequence: TGTGCCAGCTCACCCCGGGGGGACTATGGCTACACCTTC. Translating gives CASSPRGDYGYTF.

The chain couples TRBV9 to TRBJ2-3, with 9 bases fitting TRBD1. V shed 4 bases and J 1 base; nucleotides not matched to a gene: 13. There are 18 residues in the CDR3. CDR1 and CDR2 (germline): SGDLS, YYNGEE. CDR3 nucleotides: TGTGCCAGCAGCTCCCGGACTCGGACAGGGGCGCGCACAGATACGCAGTATTTT. Translated, it gives CASSSRTRTGARTDTQYF.

This sequence joins TRBV6-5 and TRBJ1-2; 12 bases fit TRBD1. The J segment lost 8 bases and the V segment lost 3 bases, leaving 7 bases of the junction unmatched. This CDR3 comprises 15 residues. CDR1 is MNHEY, CDR2 SVGAGI, per germline. CDR3 in amino acids: CASSYSGTGGRGYTF. CDR3 sequence (DNA): TGTGCCAGCAGTTATTCCGGGACAGGGGGCCGGGGCTACACCTTC.